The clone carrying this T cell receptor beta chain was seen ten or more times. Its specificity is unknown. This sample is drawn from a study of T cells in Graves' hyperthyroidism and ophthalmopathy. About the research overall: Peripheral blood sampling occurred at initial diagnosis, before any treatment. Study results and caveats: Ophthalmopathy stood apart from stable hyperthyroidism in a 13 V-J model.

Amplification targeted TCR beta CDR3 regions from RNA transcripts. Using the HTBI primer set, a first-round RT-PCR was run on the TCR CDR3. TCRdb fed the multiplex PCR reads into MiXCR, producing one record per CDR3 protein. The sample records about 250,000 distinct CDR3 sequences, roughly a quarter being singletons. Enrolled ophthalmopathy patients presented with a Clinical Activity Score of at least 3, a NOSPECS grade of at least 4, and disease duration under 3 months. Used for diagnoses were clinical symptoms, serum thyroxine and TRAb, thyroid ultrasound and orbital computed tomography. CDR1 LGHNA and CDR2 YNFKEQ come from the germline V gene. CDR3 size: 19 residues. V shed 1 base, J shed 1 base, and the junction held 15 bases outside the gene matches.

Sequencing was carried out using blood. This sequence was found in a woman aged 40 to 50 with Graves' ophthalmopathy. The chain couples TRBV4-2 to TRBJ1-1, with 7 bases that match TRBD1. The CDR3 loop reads CASSQARDRAQSTNTEAFF. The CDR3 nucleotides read TGTGCCAGCAGCCAAGCAAGGGACAGAGCCCAAAGTACGAACACTGAAGCTTTCTTT.